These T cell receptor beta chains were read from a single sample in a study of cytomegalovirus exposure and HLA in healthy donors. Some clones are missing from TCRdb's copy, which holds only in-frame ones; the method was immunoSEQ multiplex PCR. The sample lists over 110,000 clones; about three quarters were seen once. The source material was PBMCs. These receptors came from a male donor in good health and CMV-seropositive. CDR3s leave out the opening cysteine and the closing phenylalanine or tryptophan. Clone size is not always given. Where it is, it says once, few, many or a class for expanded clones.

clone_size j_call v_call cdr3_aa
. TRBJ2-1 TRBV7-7 ASSPWGSAGYNEQF
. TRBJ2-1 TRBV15 ATSRSLGRLAGDAEQF
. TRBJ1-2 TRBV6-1 ASSDTGHYYGYT
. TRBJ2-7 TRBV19 ASSTHHRGLDEQY
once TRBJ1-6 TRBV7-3 ASSLGGNSPLH
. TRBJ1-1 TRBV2 ASIMAAENTEAF
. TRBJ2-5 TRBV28 ASSLSSAGQETQY
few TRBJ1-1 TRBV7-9 SSSLERSEAF
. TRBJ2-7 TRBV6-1 ASSSEQGTIYEQY
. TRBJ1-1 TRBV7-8 ASSSSNTEAF